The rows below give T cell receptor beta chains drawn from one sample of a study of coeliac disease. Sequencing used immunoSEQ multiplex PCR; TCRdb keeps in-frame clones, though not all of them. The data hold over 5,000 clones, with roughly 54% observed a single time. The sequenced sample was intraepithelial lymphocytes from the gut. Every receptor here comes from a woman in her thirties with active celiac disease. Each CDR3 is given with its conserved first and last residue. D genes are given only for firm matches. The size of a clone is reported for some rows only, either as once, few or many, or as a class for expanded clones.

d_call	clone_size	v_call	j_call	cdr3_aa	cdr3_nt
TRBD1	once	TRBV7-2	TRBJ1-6	CASARDGTGTSPLHF	TGTGCCAGCGCCCGGGACGGGACAGGGACTTCACCCCTCCACTTT
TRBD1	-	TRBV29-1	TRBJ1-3	CSAADRGEGNTIYF	TGCAGCGCTGCGGACAGGGGCGAGGGAAACACCATATATTTT
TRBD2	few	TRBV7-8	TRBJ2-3	CASSSDTGTRETSIFTDTQYF	TGTGCCAGCAGCTCGGACACCGGGACCAGGGAGACTAGCATTTTCACAGATACGCAGTATTTT
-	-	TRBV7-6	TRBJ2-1	CASSLEEWRGYNEQFF	TGTGCCAGCAGCTTAGAAGAGTGGCGGGGCTACAATGAGCAGTTCTTC
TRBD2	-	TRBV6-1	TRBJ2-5	CASSERRGGSETQYF	TGTGCCAGCAGTGAACGGCGGGGGGGCTCAGAGACCCAGTACTTC
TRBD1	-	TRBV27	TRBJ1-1	CASSHLTGLNTEAFF	TGTGCCAGCAGTCACCTGACAGGGTTGAACACTGAAGCTTTCTTT
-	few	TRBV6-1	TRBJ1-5	CASSDAGASNQPQHF	TGTGCCAGCAGTGATGCGGGAGCCAGCAATCAGCCCCAGCATTTT
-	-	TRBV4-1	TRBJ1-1	CASSQVLVGGRTEAFF	TGCGCCAGCAGCCAGGTTCTTGTGGGGGGGCGCACTGAAGCTTTCTTT
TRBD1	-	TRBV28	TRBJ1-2	CASSWGQYGYTF	TGTGCCAGCAGCTGGGGACAGTATGGCTACACCTTC
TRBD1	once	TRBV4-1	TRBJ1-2	CASSWGQGIDGYTF	TGCGCCAGCAGCTGGGGACAGGGAATCGACGGCTACACCTTC
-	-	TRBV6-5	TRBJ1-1	CASSYYGLEAFF	TGTGCCAGCAGTTACTATGGGCTTGAAGCTTTCTTT
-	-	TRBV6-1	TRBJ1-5	CASSETASAVNQPQHF	TGTGCCAGCAGTGAGACAGCTTCAGCAGTCAATCAGCCCCAGCATTTT
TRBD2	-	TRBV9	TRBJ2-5	CASSPGAGVRETQYF	TGTGCCAGCAGCCCTGGAGCGGGGGTTCGGGAGACCCAGTACTTC
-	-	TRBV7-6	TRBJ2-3	CASSLQDGTDTQYF	TGTGCCAGCAGCTTGCAGGATGGCACAGATACGCAGTATTTT
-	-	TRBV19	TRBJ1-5	CATQNQPQHF	TGTGCCACCCAGAATCAGCCCCAGCATTTT
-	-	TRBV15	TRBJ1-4	CATGETGPNEKLFF	TGTGCCACAGGCGAGACAGGACCTAATGAAAAACTGTTTTTT
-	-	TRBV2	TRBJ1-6	CASTGGRIFNSPLHF	TGTGCCAGCACCGGGGGAAGGATTTTCAATTCACCCCTCCACTTT
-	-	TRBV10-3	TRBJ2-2	CAISERRLGDVDTGELFF	TGTGCCATCAGTGAAAGAAGATTAGGAGACGTCGACACCGGGGAGCTGTTTTTT
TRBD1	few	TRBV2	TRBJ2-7	CASSLDRDRNSYEQYF	TGTGCCAGCAGCTTAGACCGGGACAGGAACTCCTACGAGCAGTACTTC
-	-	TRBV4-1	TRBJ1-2	CASSQVVESGGYGYTF	TGCGCCAGCAGCCAAGTCGTTGAGTCAGGAGGGTATGGCTACACCTTC